A single count supports the clone carrying this T cell receptor (beta chain). What it binds is unknown. Germline CDR1 and CDR2: KGHSH and LQKENI. V lost 6 bases and J lost 1; bases outside the gene matches: 4. The CDR3 has 15 residues. Thyroid surgery had not been preceded by any treatment in any patient. Using MiXCR, TCRdb reanalyzed the PCR reads. The sample lists about 38,000 clones; 40% to 55% were seen once. This entry is derived from a study of metastatic and nonmetastatic thyroid tumors. Study in general: Across blood and tumor or nodule tissue, repertoires from malignant and benign thyroid patients were compared with one another. Study observations and caveats: In both blood and tumor samples, TCR beta diversity was reported significantly higher for malignant than benign nodules.

The receptor comes from a male donor with papillary thyroid cancer or a benign thyroid nodule (not recorded which). Some clones in this sample may be carry-over from other donors' samples. The chain couples TRBV18 to TRBJ2-2, with 8 bases matching TRBD1. The sample consisted of tumor tissue. The CDR3 bases are TGTGCCAGCTCGCCAGGACAGGGGAACACCGGGGAGCTGTTTTTT. Translating gives CASSPGQGNTGELFF. Full variable domain (rest looked up from reference TRBV18 and TRBJ2-2): NAGVMQNPRHLVRRRGQEARLRCSPMKGHSHVYWYRQLPEEGLKFMVYLQKENIIDESGMPKERFSAEFPKEGPSILRIQQVVRGDSAAYFCASSPGQGNTGELFFGEGSRLTVL.